This T cell receptor (beta chain) was captured in a study of T cell responses to AZD1222 COVID-19 vaccine. In the study overall: Second-dose timings of about 4 or about 12 weeks were pooled.

Comments on this clone: Its antigen is not identified.

Study conclusions and caveats: Without day 14 samples, only post-peak T cell repertoires were studied. Nearly half of the spike-specific TCRs reportedly recognize variant regions that carry no mutations. Donors were chiefly white British, with a greater number of females, and clonal diversity was perhaps underestimated.

This CDR3 comprises 12 residues. Trimming took 1 base from V and 7 from J, leaving 5 bases between them. The germline gives CDR1 SGHTA, CDR2 FQGNSA. Repertoires were generated with immunoSEQ multiplex PCR, while TCRdb's copy carries only in-frame clones and drops some. The sample has 95,000 to 150,000 clones, around 85% seen once. This clonotype was sampled from an adult in good health. The V call is TRBV7-2, the J call TRBJ2-1; D gene ambiguous. Sequenced material: peripheral blood, taken on day 0 of AZD1222 vaccination. The CDR3 DNA is TGTGCCAGCAGCTTAGAGGGAAATGAGCAGTTCTTC. Its protein is CASSLEGNEQFF. The full variable domain, with the rest looked up from reference TRBV7-2 and TRBJ2-1, is GAGVSQSPSNKVTEKGKDVELRCDPISGHTALYWYRQSLGQGLEFLIYFQGNSAPDKSGLPSDRFSAERTGGSVSTLTIQRTQQEDSAVYLCASSLEGNEQFFGPGTRLTVL.